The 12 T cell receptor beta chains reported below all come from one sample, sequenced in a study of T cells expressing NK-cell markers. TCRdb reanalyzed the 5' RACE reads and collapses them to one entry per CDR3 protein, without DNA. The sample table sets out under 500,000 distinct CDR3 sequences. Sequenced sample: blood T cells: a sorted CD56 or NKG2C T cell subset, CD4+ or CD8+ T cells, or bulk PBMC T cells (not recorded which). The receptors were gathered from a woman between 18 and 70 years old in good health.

The CDR3 reads CSVEDPLGGAANGYTF. The chain joins TRBV29-1 to TRBJ1-2; no DNA is available, so the TRBD1 call from TCRdb remains unchecked. CDR1 is SQVTM and CDR2 is ANQGSEA in the germline V gene. The CDR3 is made up of 16 amino acids.

The chain's CDR3 is CASSAPQRGLGSNEQFF. The rearrangement links TRBV9 to TRBJ2-1. The CDR3 totals 17 residues. CDR1 is SGDLS, CDR2 YYNGEE, per germline.

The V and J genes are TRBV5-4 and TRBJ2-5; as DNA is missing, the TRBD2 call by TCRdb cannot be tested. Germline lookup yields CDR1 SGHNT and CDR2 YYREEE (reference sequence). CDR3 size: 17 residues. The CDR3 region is CASSLVGAGIVQETQYF.

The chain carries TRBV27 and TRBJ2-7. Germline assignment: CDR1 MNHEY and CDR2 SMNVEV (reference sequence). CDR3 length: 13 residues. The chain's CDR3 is CASSLLDGYEQYF.

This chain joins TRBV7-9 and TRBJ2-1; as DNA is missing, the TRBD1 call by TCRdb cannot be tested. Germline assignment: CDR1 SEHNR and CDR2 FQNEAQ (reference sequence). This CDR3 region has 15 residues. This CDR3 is CASSVPGQGTDEQFF.

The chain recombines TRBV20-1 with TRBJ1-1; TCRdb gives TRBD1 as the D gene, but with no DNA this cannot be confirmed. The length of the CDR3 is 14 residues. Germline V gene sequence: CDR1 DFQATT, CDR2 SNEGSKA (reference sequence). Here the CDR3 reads CSAAFDRVGTEAFF.

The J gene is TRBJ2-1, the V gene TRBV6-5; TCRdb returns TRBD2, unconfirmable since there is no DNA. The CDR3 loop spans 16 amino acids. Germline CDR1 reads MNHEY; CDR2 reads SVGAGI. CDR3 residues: CASSTIAGGSYNEQFF.

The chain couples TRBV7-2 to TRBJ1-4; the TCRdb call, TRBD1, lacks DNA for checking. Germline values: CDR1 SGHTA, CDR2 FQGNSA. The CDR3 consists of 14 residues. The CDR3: CASSDRGANEKLFF.

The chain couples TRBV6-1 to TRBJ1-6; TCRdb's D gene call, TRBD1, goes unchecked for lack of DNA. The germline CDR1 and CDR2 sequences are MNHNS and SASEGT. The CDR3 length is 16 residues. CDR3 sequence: CASKGDRASRYSPLHF.

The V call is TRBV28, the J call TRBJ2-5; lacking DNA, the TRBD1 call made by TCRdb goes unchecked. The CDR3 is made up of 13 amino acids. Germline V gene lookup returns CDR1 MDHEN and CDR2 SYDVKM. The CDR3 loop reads CASSFGALETQYF.

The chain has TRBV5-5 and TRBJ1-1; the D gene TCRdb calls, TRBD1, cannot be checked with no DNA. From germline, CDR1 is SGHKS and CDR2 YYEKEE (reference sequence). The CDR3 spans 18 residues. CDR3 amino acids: CASSLAPRGGGMNTEAFF.

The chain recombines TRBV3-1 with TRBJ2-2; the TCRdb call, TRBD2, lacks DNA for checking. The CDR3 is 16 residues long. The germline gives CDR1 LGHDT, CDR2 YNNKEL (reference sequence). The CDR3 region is CASSQERTSGSGELFF. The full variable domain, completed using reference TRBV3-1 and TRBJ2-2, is DTAVSQTPKYLVTQMGNDKSIKCEQNLGHDTMYWYKQDSKKFLKIMFSYNNKELIINETVPNRFSPKSPDKAHLNLHINSLELGDSAVYFCASSQERTSGSGELFFGEGSRLTVL.